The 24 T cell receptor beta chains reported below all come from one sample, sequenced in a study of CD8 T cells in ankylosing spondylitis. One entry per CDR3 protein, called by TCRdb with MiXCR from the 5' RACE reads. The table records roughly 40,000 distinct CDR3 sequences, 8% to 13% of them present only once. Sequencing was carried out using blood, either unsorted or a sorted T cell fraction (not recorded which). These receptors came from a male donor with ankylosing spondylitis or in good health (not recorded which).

This chain's CDR3 is CASSSGHRGHTEAFF. In DNA form, the CDR3 reads TGTGCCAGCAGCTCCGGCCACCGGGGGCACACTGAAGCTTTCTTT. The rearrangement uses TRBV11-2 and TRBJ1-1; maybe TRBD1 (6 bases). V was cut by 4 bases and J by 3 bases, with 15 bases left in between. The CDR3 extends over 15 amino acids. Per germline, CDR1 SGHAT and CDR2 FQNNGV. Supplemented by reference TRBV11-2 and TRBJ1-1, the full variable domain reads EAGVAQSPRYKIIEKRQSVAFWCNPISGHATLYWYQQILGQGPKLLIQFQNNGVVDDSQLPKDRFSAERLKGVDSTLKIQPAKLEDSAVYLCASSSGHRGHTEAFFGQGTRLTVV.

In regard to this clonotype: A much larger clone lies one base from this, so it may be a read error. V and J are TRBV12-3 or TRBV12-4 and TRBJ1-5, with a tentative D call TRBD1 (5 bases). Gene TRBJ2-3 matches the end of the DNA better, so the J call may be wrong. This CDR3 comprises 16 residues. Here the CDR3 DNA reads TGTGCCAGCAGTTTCGGCAGGGTATCGGGCAATCAGCCCCAGTATTTT. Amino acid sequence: CASSFGRVSGNQPQYF.

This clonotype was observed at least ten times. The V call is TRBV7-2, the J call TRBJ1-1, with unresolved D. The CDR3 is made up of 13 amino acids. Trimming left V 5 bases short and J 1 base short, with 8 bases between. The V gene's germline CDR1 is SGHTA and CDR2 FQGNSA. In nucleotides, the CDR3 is TGTGCCAGCAGCCGCGAACCGAACACTGAAGCTTTCTTT. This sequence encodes CASSREPNTEAFF.

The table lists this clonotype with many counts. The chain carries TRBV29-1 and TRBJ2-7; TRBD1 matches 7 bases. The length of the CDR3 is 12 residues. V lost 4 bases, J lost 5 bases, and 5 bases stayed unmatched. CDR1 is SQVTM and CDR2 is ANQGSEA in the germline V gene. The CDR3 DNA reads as TGCAGCGTTGGTAGGACAGGAAACGAGCAGTACTTC. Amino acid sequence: CSVGRTGNEQYF.

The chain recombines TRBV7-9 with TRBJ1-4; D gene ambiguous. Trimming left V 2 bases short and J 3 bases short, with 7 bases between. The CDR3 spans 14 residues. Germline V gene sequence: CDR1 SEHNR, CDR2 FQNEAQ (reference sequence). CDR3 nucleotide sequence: TGTGCCAGCAGCTTACCAGTGGCTAATGAAAAACTGTTTTTT. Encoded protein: CASSLPVANEKLFF.

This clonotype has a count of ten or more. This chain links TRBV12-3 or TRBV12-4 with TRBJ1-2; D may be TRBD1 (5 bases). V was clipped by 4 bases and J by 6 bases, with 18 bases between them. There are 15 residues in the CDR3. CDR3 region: CASSSQGGRGHGYTF. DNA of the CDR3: TGTGCCAGCAGTTCCCAGGGAGGTAGAGGACATGGCTACACCTTC.

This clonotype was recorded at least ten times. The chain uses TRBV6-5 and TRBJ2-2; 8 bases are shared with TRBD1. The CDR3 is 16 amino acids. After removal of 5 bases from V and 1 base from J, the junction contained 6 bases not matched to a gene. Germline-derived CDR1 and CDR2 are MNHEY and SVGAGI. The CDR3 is CASSNGQGRNTGELFF. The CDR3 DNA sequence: TGTGCCAGCAGTAACGGACAGGGAAGGAACACCGGGGAGCTGTTTTTT.

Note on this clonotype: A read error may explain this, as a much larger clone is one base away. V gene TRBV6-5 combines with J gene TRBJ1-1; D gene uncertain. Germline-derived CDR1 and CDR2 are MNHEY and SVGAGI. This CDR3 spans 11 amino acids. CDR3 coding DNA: TGTACCAGCAGCAGATACACTGAAGCTTTCTTT. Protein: CTSSRYTEAFF.

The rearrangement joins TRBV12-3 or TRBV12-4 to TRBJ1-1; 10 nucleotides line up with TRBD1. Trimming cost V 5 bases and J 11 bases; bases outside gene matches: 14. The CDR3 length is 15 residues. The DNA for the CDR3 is TGTGCCAGCAGTCTCGGGACAGGGGAGGCCGCTCGGGCTTTCTTT. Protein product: CASSLGTGEAARAFF.

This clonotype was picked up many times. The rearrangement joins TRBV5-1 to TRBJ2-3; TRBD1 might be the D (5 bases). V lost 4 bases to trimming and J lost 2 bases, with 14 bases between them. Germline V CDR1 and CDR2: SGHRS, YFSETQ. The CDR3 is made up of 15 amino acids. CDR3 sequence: CASSANRILTDTQYF. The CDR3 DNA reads TGCGCCAGCAGCGCGAACAGGATCCTCACAGATACGCAGTATTTT.

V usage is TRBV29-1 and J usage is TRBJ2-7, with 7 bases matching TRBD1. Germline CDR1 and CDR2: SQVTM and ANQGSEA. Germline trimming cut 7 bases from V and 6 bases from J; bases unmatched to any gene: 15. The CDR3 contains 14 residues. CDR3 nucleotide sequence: TGCAGCGGCGCTACCGGGACAGCTTCAGCCGAGCAGTACTTC. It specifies CSGATGTASAEQYF.

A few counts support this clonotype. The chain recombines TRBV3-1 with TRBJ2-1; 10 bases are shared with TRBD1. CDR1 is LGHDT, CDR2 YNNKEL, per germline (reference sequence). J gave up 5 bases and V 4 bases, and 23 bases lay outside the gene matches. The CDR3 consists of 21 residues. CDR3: CASSRRRPTGGLTPKDNEQFF. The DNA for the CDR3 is TGTGCCAGCAGCCGGAGACGCCCGACAGGGGGCTTAACCCCCAAAGACAATGAGCAGTTCTTC.

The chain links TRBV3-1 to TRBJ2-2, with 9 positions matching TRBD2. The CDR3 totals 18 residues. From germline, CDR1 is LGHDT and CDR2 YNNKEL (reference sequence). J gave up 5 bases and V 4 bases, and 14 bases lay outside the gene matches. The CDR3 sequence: CASSPLAGRLPLTGELFF. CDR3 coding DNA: TGTGCCAGCAGCCCTCTAGCGGGGCGCCTTCCGTTGACCGGGGAGCTGTTTTTT. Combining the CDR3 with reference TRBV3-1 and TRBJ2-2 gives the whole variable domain DTAVSQTPKYLVTQMGNDKSIKCEQNLGHDTMYWYKQDSKKFLKIMFSYNNKELIINETVPNRFSPKSPDKAHLNLHINSLELGDSAVYFCASSPLAGRLPLTGELFFGEGSRLTVL.

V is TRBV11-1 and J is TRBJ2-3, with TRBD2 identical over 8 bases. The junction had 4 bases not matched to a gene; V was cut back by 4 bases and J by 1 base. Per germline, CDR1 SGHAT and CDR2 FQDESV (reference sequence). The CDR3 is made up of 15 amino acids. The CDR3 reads CASSSGGAGTDTQYF. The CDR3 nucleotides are TGTGCCAGCAGCTCGGGGGGGGCCGGCACAGATACGCAGTATTTT.

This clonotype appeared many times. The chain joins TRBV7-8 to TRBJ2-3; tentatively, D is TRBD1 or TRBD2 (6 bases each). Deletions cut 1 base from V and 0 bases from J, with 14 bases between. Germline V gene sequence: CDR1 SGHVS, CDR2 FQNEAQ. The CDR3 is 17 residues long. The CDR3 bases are TGTGCCAGCAGCTTAGAAGCCTCGGGGGCAAGCACAGATACGCAGTATTTT. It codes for CASSLEASGASTDTQYF.

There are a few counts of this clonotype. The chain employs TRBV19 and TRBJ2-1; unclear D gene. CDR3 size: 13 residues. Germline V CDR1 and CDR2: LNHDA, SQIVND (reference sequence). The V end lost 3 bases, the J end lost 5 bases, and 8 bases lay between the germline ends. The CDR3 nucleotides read TGTGCCAGTAGTATGAGCCGGGACAATGAGCAGTTCTTC. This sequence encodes CASSMSRDNEQFF.

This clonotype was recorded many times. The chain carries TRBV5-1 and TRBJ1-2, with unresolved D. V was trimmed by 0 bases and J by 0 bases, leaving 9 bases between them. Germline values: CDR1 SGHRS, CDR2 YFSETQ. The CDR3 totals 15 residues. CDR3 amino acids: CASSLGPTPNYGYTF. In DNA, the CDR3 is TGCGCCAGCAGCTTGGGTCCGACGCCTAACTATGGCTACACCTTC.

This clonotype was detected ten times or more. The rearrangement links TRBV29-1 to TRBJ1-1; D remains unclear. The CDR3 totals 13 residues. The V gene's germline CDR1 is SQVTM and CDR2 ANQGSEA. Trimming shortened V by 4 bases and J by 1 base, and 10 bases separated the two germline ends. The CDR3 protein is CSVGKPQNTEAFF. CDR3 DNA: TGCAGCGTTGGCAAGCCTCAGAACACTGAAGCTTTCTTT.

The CDR3 sequence: CASGEVLGDEQFF. The CDR3 DNA follows: TGTGCCAGCGGGGAGGTTTTGGGGGATGAGCAGTTCTTC. V gene TRBV2 combines with J gene TRBJ2-1; D might be TRBD2 (6 bases). V gave up 8 bases and J gave up 8 bases, with 16 bases separating them. The CDR3 has 13 residues. CDR1 and CDR2 from the germline V gene are SNHLY and FYNNEI.

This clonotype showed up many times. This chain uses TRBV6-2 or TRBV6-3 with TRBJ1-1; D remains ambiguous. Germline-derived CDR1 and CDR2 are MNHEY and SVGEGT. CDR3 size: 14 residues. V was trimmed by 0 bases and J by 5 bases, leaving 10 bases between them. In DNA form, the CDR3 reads TGTGCCAGCAGTTACTCAGAGGGTAAAACTGAAGCTTTCTTT. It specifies CASSYSEGKTEAFF.

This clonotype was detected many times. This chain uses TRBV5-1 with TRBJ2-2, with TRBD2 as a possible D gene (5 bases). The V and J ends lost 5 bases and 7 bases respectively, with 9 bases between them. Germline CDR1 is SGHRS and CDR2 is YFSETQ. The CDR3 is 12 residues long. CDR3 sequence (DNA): TGCGCCAGCAGTAGCGAGGGCGGGGAGCTGTTTTTT. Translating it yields CASSSEGGELFF.

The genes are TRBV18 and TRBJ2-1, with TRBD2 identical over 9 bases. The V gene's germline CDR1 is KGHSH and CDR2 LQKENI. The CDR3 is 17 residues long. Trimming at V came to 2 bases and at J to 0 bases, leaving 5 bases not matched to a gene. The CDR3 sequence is CASSPGSGRTSYNEQFF. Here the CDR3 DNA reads TGTGCCAGCTCACCAGGGAGCGGGAGGACCTCCTACAATGAGCAGTTCTTC.

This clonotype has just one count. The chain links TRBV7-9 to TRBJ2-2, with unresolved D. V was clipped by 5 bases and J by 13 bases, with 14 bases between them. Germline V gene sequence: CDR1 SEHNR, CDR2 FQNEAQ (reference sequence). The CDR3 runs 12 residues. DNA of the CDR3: TGTGCCAGCAGCCCCACATCCTTGGGGCTGTTTTTT. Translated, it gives CASSPTSLGLFF.

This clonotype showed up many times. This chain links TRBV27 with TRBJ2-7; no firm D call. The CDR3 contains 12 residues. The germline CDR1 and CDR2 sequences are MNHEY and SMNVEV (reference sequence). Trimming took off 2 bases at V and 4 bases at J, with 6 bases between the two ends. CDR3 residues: CASSLSAYEQYF. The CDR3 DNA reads TGTGCCAGCAGTTTAAGCGCGTACGAGCAGTACTTC.